The rows below give T cell receptor beta chains drawn from one sample of a study of shared clonotypes between healthy human individuals. TCRdb's copy holds only in-frame clones and misses some; the assay was immunoSEQ multiplex PCR. The table records 2 million to 2.5 million clones, almost 96% of them present only once. Sequenced material: naive CD4+ T cells sorted from blood. These receptors came from a man aged 18 to 30 in good health. CDR3s leave out the opening cysteine and the closing phenylalanine or tryptophan. D genes are given only for firm matches. Rows may omit the clone size; those that give it use once, few, many or a size class.

j_call v_call d_call clone_size cdr3_aa
TRBJ2-5 TRBV11-1 NA NA ASSQEVETQY
TRBJ2-6 TRBV7-9 NA NA ASSSLGGKAGANVLT
TRBJ1-6 TRBV5-8 NA NA ASSLSGEWGSPLH
TRBJ2-7 TRBV10-3 TRBD2 NA AISDRASGRNEQY
TRBJ2-7 TRBV6-5 NA NA ASSYPGTREQY
TRBJ1-5 TRBV10-1 NA once ASSAIGNQPQH
TRBJ2-3 TRBV28 NA once ASSLRPAGLSNTQY
TRBJ1-1 TRBV2 NA NA ASSPRGLNTEAF
TRBJ1-4 TRBV18 NA NA ASSATAHLYEKLF
TRBJ2-3 TRBV9 TRBD2 once ASSVELATDTQY
TRBJ1-2 TRBV2 NA NA ASRSTGFFGYT
TRBJ2-7 TRBV7-6 NA NA ASSPRQGWDAYEQY
TRBJ2-7 TRBV14 NA NA ASSTNRAEQY
TRBJ2-5 TRBV30 NA NA AWSLDYGKETQY
TRBJ2-2 TRBV28 NA NA ASKDWGVGDTGELF
TRBJ2-3 TRBV5-1 NA NA ASSPVGDTQY
TRBJ2-2 TRBV5-1 NA NA ASSTGTGNTGELF
TRBJ2-3 TRBV5-1 TRBD2 NA ASSLALAGPTDTQY
TRBJ2-2 TRBV5-1 TRBD1 NA ASSGTGLDTGELF
TRBJ2-3 TRBV11-2 NA once ASSLGSYRTDTQY
TRBJ1-4 TRBV30 NA once AWSVEQPGKLF
TRBJ1-1 TRBV18 NA NA ASSPLLGQYFEAF
TRBJ2-1 TRBV5-6 TRBD2 NA ASSFERGGPNEQF
TRBJ2-3 TRBV6-5 NA once ASTPGGVITDTQY
TRBJ1-4 TRBV4-3 NA NA ASSGGRQGTEKLF
TRBJ1-5 TRBV5-1 NA once ASSFAPNQPQH
TRBJ1-2 TRBV6-1 TRBD1 NA ATDGQGGYGYT